Listed here are 19 T cell receptor beta chains from one sample, sequenced in a study of cytomegalovirus exposure and HLA in healthy donors. PCR involved 60 Vbeta and 13 Jbeta primers. Libraries were prepared by immunoSEQ multiplex PCR; TCRdb keeps only in-frame clonotypes and omits some of them. The table shows approximately 160,000 clones, with roughly four fifths occurring only once. What was sequenced was PBMCs. The receptors stem from a woman between 35 and 50 years old in good health and CMV-seronegative.

This clone appeared a few times. This rearrangement joins TRBV9 to TRBJ1-5; possible D gene TRBD1, 5 bases. In germline, CDR1 is SGDLS, CDR2 YYNGEE. This CDR3 is 13 amino acids long. V dropped 6 bases and J dropped 6 bases, with 13 bases sitting between them. The CDR3: CASIPGGGQPQHF. In nucleotides, the CDR3 is TGTGCCAGCATCCCTGGGGGGGGTCAGCCCCAGCATTTT.

This clone is a singleton in its sample. The rearrangement uses TRBV7-9 and TRBJ1-1; D uncertain. Germline CDR1 and CDR2: SEHNR and FQNEAQ (reference sequence). The V and J ends lost 1 base and 6 bases respectively, with 6 bases between them. CDR3 length: 12 amino acids. The CDR3, as DNA: TGTGCCAGCAGCTTAGGCAGGCCTGAAGCTTTCTTT. Encoded protein: CASSLGRPEAFF. Supplemented by reference TRBV7-9 and TRBJ1-1, the full variable domain reads DTGVSQNPRHKITKRGQNVTFRCDPISEHNRLYWYRQTLGQGPEFLTYFQNEAQLEKSRLLSDRFSAERPKGSFSTLEIQRTEQGDSAMYLCASSLGRPEAFFGQGTRLTVV.

J is TRBJ2-2 and V is TRBV5-1; 7 nucleotides match TRBD2. After removal of 1 base from V and 6 bases from J, the junction contained 6 bases not matched to a gene. The CDR3 has 15 amino acids. CDR1 is SGHRS and CDR2 is YFSETQ in the germline V gene. The CDR3 protein is CASSLRAGEAGELFF. The CDR3 DNA sequence: TGCGCCAGCAGCTTGAGGGCGGGAGAGGCCGGGGAGCTGTTTTTT.

V usage is TRBV2 and J usage is TRBJ2-5; D might be TRBD2 (5 bases). The germline V gene encodes CDR1 SNHLY and CDR2 FYNNEI. Trimming removed 3 bases at V and 5 bases at J, with 13 bases between. CDR3 length: 14 residues. The chain's CDR3 is CASSERASLETQYF. CDR3 DNA: TGTGCCAGCAGTGAGAGGGCTAGTCTGGAGACCCAGTACTTC. Supplemented by reference TRBV2 and TRBJ2-5, the full variable domain reads EPEVTQTPSHQVTQMGQEVILRCVPISNHLYFYWYRQILGQKVEFLVSFYNNEISEKSEIFDDQFSVERPDGSNFTLKIRSTKLEDSAMYFCASSERASLETQYFGPGTRLLVL.

The chain uses TRBV4-1 and TRBJ2-5; 7 bases match TRBD2. CDR3 length equals 14 residues. J lost 3 bases, V lost 8 bases, and 9 bases had no gene match. Germline CDR1 MGHRA, CDR2 YSYEKL. Written as DNA, the CDR3 is TGCGCCAGCGGGGGGGTGGCGGGCGAAGAGACCCAGTACTTC. It specifies CASGGVAGEETQYF.

V and J are TRBV5-1 and TRBJ2-3; 7 positions match TRBD2. V was clipped by 3 bases and J by 0 bases; unmatched bases: 4. Germline lookup yields CDR1 SGHRS and CDR2 YFSETQ. CDR3 size: 15 residues. The CDR3 nucleotides are TGCGCCAGCAGCTCCTTGACTAGCAGCACAGATACGCAGTATTTT. This gives the protein CASSSLTSSTDTQYF.

The chain employs TRBV2 and TRBJ2-1; 7 nucleotides align to TRBD2. The V and J ends lost 3 bases and 6 bases, in that order; junction bases with no gene match: 5. The CDR3 loop spans 14 amino acids. Germline loops: CDR1 SNHLY, CDR2 FYNNEI. The CDR3 DNA follows: TGTGCCAGCAGTGATAGCGGGCAAGTCAATGAGCAGTTCTTC. This gives the protein CASSDSGQVNEQFF.

The chain is built from TRBV11-2 and TRBJ1-2, with 9 bases identical to TRBD1. The CDR3 is 15 residues long. V was clipped by 4 bases and J by 6 bases; unmatched bases: 9. Germline CDR1 is SGHAT and CDR2 is FQNNGV. The CDR3 DNA is TGTGCCAGCAGCTCCAACAGGGGGCGCTTGGATGGCTACACCTTC. Protein: CASSSNRGRLDGYTF.

The genes are TRBV9 and TRBJ2-2; 7 bases fit TRBD1. The germline V gene encodes CDR1 SGDLS and CDR2 YYNGEE. The CDR3 sequence is 16 residues long. V shed 4 bases, J shed 3 bases, and the junction held 9 bases outside the gene matches. The CDR3 DNA sequence: TGTGCCAGCAGCTCTTCCGGTGGGACAGACACCGGGGAGCTGTTTTTT. Encoded protein: CASSSSGGTDTGELFF.

This clone was observed a single time. The V call is TRBV27, the J call TRBJ1-1; no clear D. CDR1 is MNHEY and CDR2 is SMNVEV in the germline V gene (reference sequence). V lost 6 bases and J 3 bases, leaving 14 bases between the germline ends. The CDR3 covers 14 residues. The CDR3 here is CASSFRKGDTEAFF. The CDR3 nucleotides are TGTGCCAGCAGCTTTCGGAAGGGAGACACTGAAGCTTTCTTT.

The chain combines TRBV30 with TRBJ1-6; D might be TRBD1 (5 bases). The ends were cut back, 7 bases at V and 0 bases at J, with 10 bases in the middle. The CDR3 is 14 residues long. Germline-derived CDR1 and CDR2 are GTSNPN and SVGIG (reference sequence). CDR3 residues: CASRVNSYNSPLHF. The CDR3 region has the DNA TGTGCCTCCAGGGTGAACTCCTATAATTCACCCCTCCACTTT. Using reference TRBV30 and TRBJ1-6 for the parts outside the CDR3, the full variable domain is SQTIHQWPATLVQPVGSPLSLECTVEGTSNPNLYWYRQAAGRGLQLLFYSVGIGQISSEVPQNLSASRPQDRQFILSSKKLLLSDSGFYLCASRVNSYNSPLHFGNGTRLTVT.

This clone was picked up a small number of times. V usage is TRBV7-9 and J usage is TRBJ2-1; 8 bases agree with TRBD2. The CDR3 spans 14 residues. Per the germline V gene, CDR1 is SEHNR and CDR2 is FQNEAQ (reference sequence). The V gene end was trimmed by 10 bases and the J gene end by 7 bases; junction bases not matched to a gene: 12. CDR3 residues: CATSGAGAKNEQFF. The DNA of the CDR3 is TGTGCCACCTCGGGAGCGGGAGCGAAGAATGAGCAGTTCTTC.

This chain uses TRBV7-9 with TRBJ2-1, with 9 bases matching TRBD2. This CDR3 has 16 residues. With 1 base clipped from V and 7 bases from J, the junction kept 8 bases outside the gene matches. Germline CDR1 and CDR2: SEHNR and FQNEAQ (reference sequence). As DNA, the CDR3 is TGTGCCAGCAGCTTAGGCGGGAGGGCCTTTGTGAATGAGCAGTTCTTC. Its translation is CASSLGGRAFVNEQFF.

The V call is TRBV28, the J call TRBJ1-1; D gene uncertain. CDR3 length: 15 residues. Looked up from germline, CDR1 is MDHEN and CDR2 is SYDVKM. Trimming cost V 4 bases and J 1 base, with 13 bases left between them. The CDR3 region has the DNA TGTGCCAGCAGTTCAACGACGGGTGGGAACACTGAAGCTTTCTTT. Translation gives CASSSTTGGNTEAFF.

This clone showed up just a few times. The chain links TRBV19 to TRBJ1-5, with 9 bases that match TRBD1. Germline CDR1 reads LNHDA; CDR2 reads SQIVND (reference sequence). The CDR3 is made up of 13 amino acids. V was pared by 6 bases and J by 4 bases, with 1 base of the junction left unmatched. CDR3 sequence reads: CASSGTGNQPQHF. DNA for the CDR3: TGTGCCAGTAGCGGGACAGGGAATCAGCCCCAGCATTTT.

The chain is built from TRBV7-2 and TRBJ2-7; 13 nucleotides line up with TRBD2. The V gene's germline CDR1 is SGHTA and CDR2 FQGNSA. The CDR3 has 18 amino acids. V gave up 2 bases and J gave up 3 bases; unmatched junction bases: 10. CDR3 in amino acids: CASSLPGQGLAGIYEQYF. DNA of the CDR3: TGTGCCAGCAGCTTACCAGGACAGGGACTAGCGGGAATCTACGAGCAGTACTTC.

This clone has only one observation. This sequence joins TRBV19 and TRBJ2-1; no clear D. V shed 6 bases and J shed 10 bases, with 13 bases lying between them. Per germline, CDR1 LNHDA and CDR2 SQIVND (reference sequence). The CDR3 covers 12 residues. CDR3 protein: CASSPRMYEQFF. The CDR3 DNA is TGTGCCAGTAGCCCCAGAATGTACGAGCAGTTCTTC.

The rearrangement uses TRBV29-1 and TRBJ2-3, with 15 bases aligning to TRBD2. The V segment lost 3 bases and the J segment 5 bases; nucleotides outside the gene matches: 3. CDR3 size: 15 residues. Germline V CDR1 and CDR2: SQVTM, ANQGSEA. The CDR3 DNA reads TGCAGCGTTGAGGGACTAGCGGGAGGTGGAGATACGCAGTATTTT. Protein sequence: CSVEGLAGGGDTQYF.

The genes are TRBV6-6 and TRBJ1-2; D ambiguous. Trimming removed 0 bases from V and 9 bases from J, with 8 bases in between. Germline CDR1 MNHNY, CDR2 SVGAGI (reference sequence). The CDR3 has 12 amino acids. CDR3 in DNA: TGTGCCAGCAGTTACTCAGGGAGGAGCTACACCTTC. Its protein product is CASSYSGRSYTF.